This TCR beta chain came from a study of early T cells in non-severe SARS-CoV-2 infection. Unique molecular identifiers were attached to individual cDNA molecules. TCRdb itself ran the 5' RACE reads through MiXCR, one entry per CDR3 protein. The repertoire holds about 24,000 distinct CDR3 sequences, with approximately 4.5% as singletons. Germline V gene data show CDR1 as SEHNR and CDR2 as FQNEAQ (reference sequence). This CDR3 has 14 residues. The ends lost 5 bases at V and 4 bases at J; junction bases unmatched: 3. This clonotype has a count of ten or more. Sequencing was carried out using whole blood. This sequence was found in an adult who was a healthcare worker with PCR-confirmed SARS-CoV-2 infection or an uninfected control (not recorded which). J is TRBJ1-5 and V is TRBV7-9; 9 bases map to TRBD1. The CDR3: CASSVGTGNQPQHF. In DNA form, the CDR3 reads TGTGCCAGCAGCGTTGGGACAGGGAATCAGCCCCAGCATTTT.